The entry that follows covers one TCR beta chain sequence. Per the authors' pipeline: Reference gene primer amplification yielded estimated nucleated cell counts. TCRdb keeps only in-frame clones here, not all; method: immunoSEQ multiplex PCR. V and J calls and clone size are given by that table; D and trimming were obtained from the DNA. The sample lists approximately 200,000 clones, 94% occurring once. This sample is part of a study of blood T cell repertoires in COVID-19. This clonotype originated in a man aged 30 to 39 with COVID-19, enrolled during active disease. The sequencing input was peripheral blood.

CDR3 amino acids: CASSLAWGQSGYGYTF. The CDR3 region has the DNA TGCGCCAGCAGCTTGGCCTGGGGACAGTCTGGTTATGGCTACACCTTC. This chain links TRBV5-1 with TRBJ1-2; 7 bases match TRBD1. The germline gives CDR1 SGHRS, CDR2 YFSETQ. The junction had 10 bases not matched to a gene; V was cut back by 0 bases and J by 5 bases. The CDR3 spans 16 residues.